This is a list of T cell receptor beta chains from one sample in a study of shared T cell receptors in the human thymus. Assay: immunoSEQ multiplex PCR; the TCRdb copy retains only in-frame clones and omits some. This table has 640,000 or so clones, about 89% appearing once. This same sample was also taken into another study, of human thymus T cells.

Sequenced sample: thymocytes. The receptors were sampled from a boy younger than two with a congenital heart defect. The CDR3 runs from the conserved cysteine through the conserved F or W. The D gene is left open where the match is weak. The size entry is marked missing in some rows and otherwise reads once, few, many or a size class.

V: TRBV7-2
D: NA
J: TRBJ2-7
size: NA
CDR3: CAISPPGAYEQYF
DNA: TGTGCCATCTCGCCCCCGGGGGCCTACGAGCAGTACTTC

V: TRBV7-9
D: NA
J: TRBJ1-5
size: NA
CDR3: CASSRDSNQPQHF
DNA: TGTGCCAGCAGCAGAGATAGCAATCAGCCCCAGCATTTT

V: TRBV7-9
D: NA
J: TRBJ2-6
size: NA
CDR3: CASSLIETGANVLTF
DNA: TGTGCCAGCAGCCTAATAGAGACTGGGGCCAACGTCCTGACTTTC

V: TRBV12-5
D: NA
J: TRBJ2-3
size: NA
CDR3: CASGFSTSWGYTQYF
DNA: TGTGCTAGTGGTTTCTCCACTAGTTGGGGATATACGCAGTATTTT

V: TRBV10-1
D: NA
J: TRBJ1-2
size: NA
CDR3: CASNLFQGGPYGYTF
DNA: TGCGCCAGCAATCTATTCCAGGGTGGGCCCTATGGCTACACCTTC

V: TRBV29-1
D: TRBD1
J: TRBJ1-1
size: NA
CDR3: CSVEPTGENTEAFF
DNA: TGCAGCGTTGAGCCGACAGGGGAGAACACTGAAGCTTTCTTT

V: TRBV7-2
D: NA
J: TRBJ1-2
size: NA
CDR3: CASSLGEEIYGYTF
DNA: TGTGCCAGCAGCTTAGGCGAGGAAATCTATGGCTACACCTTC

V: TRBV5-4
D: TRBD2
J: TRBJ2-1
size: once
CDR3: CASNPAGGDYNEQFF
DNA: TGTGCCAGCAACCCGGCCGGGGGGGACTACAATGAGCAGTTCTTC

V: TRBV28
D: NA
J: TRBJ1-1
size: NA
CDR3: CASSNDNMNTEAFF
DNA: TGTGCCAGCAGTAACGACAACATGAACACTGAAGCTTTCTTT

V: TRBV6-1
D: TRBD1
J: TRBJ1-5
size: NA
CDR3: CASRETGGVNQPQHF
DNA: TGTGCCAGCAGGGAGACAGGGGGAGTGAATCAGCCCCAGCATTTT

V: TRBV9
D: TRBD1
J: TRBJ2-2
size: NA
CDR3: CASSVEKGAGTGELFF
DNA: TGTGCCAGCAGCGTAGAGAAGGGGGCTGGCACCGGGGAGCTGTTTTTT

V: TRBV7-2
D: TRBD2
J: TRBJ2-1
size: NA
CDR3: CASSRISGLAVNEQFF
DNA: TGTGCCAGCAGCCGTATCTCGGGACTAGCGGTCAATGAGCAGTTCTTC

V: TRBV27
D: NA
J: TRBJ2-3
size: NA
CDR3: CASSSHTDTQYF
DNA: TGTGCCAGCAGTTCCCACACAGATACGCAGTATTTT

V: TRBV6-5
D: TRBD1
J: TRBJ1-1
size: NA
CDR3: CASSYSRDRVNTEAFF
DNA: TGTGCCAGCAGTTACTCTCGTGACAGGGTGAACACTGAAGCTTTCTTT

V: TRBV6-1
D: NA
J: TRBJ2-5
size: NA
CDR3: CASRGTWEETQYF
DNA: TGTGCCAGCAGAGGGACATGGGAGGAGACCCAGTACTTC

V: TRBV4-2
D: TRBD1
J: TRBJ1-5
size: NA
CDR3: CASSQDRGLQPQHF
DNA: TGTGCCAGCAGCCAGGACAGGGGGCTTCAGCCCCAGCATTTT

V: TRBV7-4
D: NA
J: TRBJ1-2
size: NA
CDR3: CASSTHGGGYTF
DNA: TGTGCCAGCAGCACACATGGCGGGGGCTACACCTTC

V: TRBV27
D: TRBD1
J: TRBJ1-2
size: once
CDR3: CASSCSRDGTGDLNGYTF
DNA: TGTGCCAGCAGTTGTAGTAGAGACGGGACAGGGGATTTGAATGGCTACACCTTC

V: TRBV14
D: NA
J: TRBJ2-5
size: once
CDR3: CASSQRFLPGLALLYQETQYF
DNA: TGTGCCAGCAGCCAAAGATTCCTACCGGGGCTAGCGTTACTGTACCAAGAGACCCAGTACTTC

V: TRBV6-5
D: TRBD1
J: TRBJ1-3
size: few
CDR3: CASSYSGQGNGNTIYF
DNA: TGTGCCAGCAGTTACTCGGGACAGGGGAATGGAAACACCATATATTTT

V: TRBV4-3
D: TRBD1
J: TRBJ2-7
size: NA
CDR3: CASSQDHPGGPPYEQYF
DNA: TGCGCCAGCAGCCAAGATCACCCAGGGGGCCCTCCCTACGAGCAGTACTTC

V: TRBV6-5
D: NA
J: TRBJ1-4
size: NA
CDR3: CASSYPHDNEKLFF
DNA: TGTGCCAGCAGTTACCCCCACGACAACGAAAAACTGTTTTTT

V: TRBV27
D: TRBD2
J: TRBJ2-7
size: NA
CDR3: CASSLSFGGLDYEQYF
DNA: TGTGCCAGCAGTTTATCGTTCGGGGGGTTGGACTACGAGCAGTACTTC

V: TRBV5-6
D: NA
J: TRBJ1-6
size: NA
CDR3: CASSLVGDSPLHF
DNA: TGTGCCAGCAGCTTAGTAGGGGATTCACCCCTCCACTTT

V: TRBV5-1
D: NA
J: TRBJ2-2
size: NA
CDR3: CASSLGWDAGTGELFF
DNA: TGCGCCAGCAGCCTGGGCTGGGACGCGGGAACCGGGGAGCTGTTTTTT

V: TRBV5-1
D: TRBD1
J: TRBJ2-2
size: NA
CDR3: CASSLDRGRRTGELFF
DNA: TGCGCCAGCAGCCTGGACAGGGGGCGCAGGACCGGGGAGCTGTTTTTT

V: TRBV27
D: TRBD2
J: TRBJ2-1
size: few
CDR3: CASSTSSGRWWDEQFF
DNA: TGTGCCAGCAGTACTTCAAGCGGGAGATGGTGGGATGAGCAGTTCTTC

V: TRBV7-7
D: NA
J: TRBJ2-7
size: NA
CDR3: CASSRLVEQYF
DNA: TGTGCTAGCAGTAGACTGGTCGAGCAGTACTTC

V: TRBV12-5
D: TRBD1
J: TRBJ2-1
size: NA
CDR3: CASGLVRQGVLSYNEQFF
DNA: TGTGCTAGTGGTTTGGTACGGCAGGGGGTATTGTCCTACAATGAGCAGTTCTTC

V: TRBV9
D: NA
J: TRBJ1-2
size: NA
CDR3: CASTEEGQSYGYTF
DNA: TGTGCCAGCACCGAAGAAGGACAGAGCTATGGCTACACCTTC

V: TRBV7-2
D: TRBD1
J: TRBJ2-5
size: NA
CDR3: CASSWHHAGTGGGETQYF
DNA: TGTGCCAGCAGCTGGCACCACGCCGGGACAGGGGGCGGTGAGACCCAGTACTTC

V: TRBV7-6
D: NA
J: TRBJ2-1
size: NA
CDR3: CASSIRRVSSYNEQFF
DNA: TGTGCCAGCAGCATAAGGCGGGTGAGCTCCTACAATGAGCAGTTCTTC

V: TRBV6-1
D: NA
J: TRBJ1-5
size: NA
CDR3: CASSTNGNQPQHF
DNA: TGTGCCAGCAGTACAAACGGGAATCAGCCCCAGCATTTT

V: TRBV18
D: TRBD1
J: TRBJ1-5
size: NA
CDR3: CASSPKNGTVSNQPQHF
DNA: TGTGCCAGCTCACCTAAAAACGGGACAGTTAGCAATCAGCCCCAGCATTTT

V: TRBV11-2
D: NA
J: TRBJ2-5
size: NA
CDR3: CASSLDLGALAVETQYF
DNA: TGTGCCAGCAGCTTAGATCTAGGGGCGCTGGCGGTAGAGACCCAGTACTTC

V: TRBV27
D: NA
J: TRBJ1-5
size: NA
CDR3: CASSKTGLNGNQPQHF
DNA: TGTGCCAGCAGCAAGACAGGATTGAACGGCAATCAGCCCCAGCATTTT

V: TRBV2
D: NA
J: TRBJ1-5
size: once
CDR3: CASTETRDHGHQPQHF
DNA: TGTGCCAGCACCGAAACGAGGGATCATGGCCATCAGCCCCAGCATTTT

V: TRBV6-1
D: NA
J: TRBJ2-3
size: NA
CDR3: CASSDLKRGDTQYF
DNA: TGTGCCAGCAGTGATCTTAAAAGGGGAGATACGCAGTATTTT

V: TRBV18
D: NA
J: TRBJ1-1
size: NA
CDR3: CASSIQALNTEAFF
DNA: TGTGCCAGCTCAATACAGGCGTTAAACACTGAAGCTTTCTTT

V: TRBV5-1
D: NA
J: TRBJ1-4
size: NA
CDR3: CASSARVNEKLFF
DNA: TGCGCCAGCAGTGCGAGGGTAAATGAAAAACTGTTTTTT

V: TRBV18
D: NA
J: TRBJ2-7
size: NA
CDR3: CASSPKEAPYEQYF
DNA: TGTGCCAGCTCACCCAAGGAGGCCCCCTACGAGCAGTACTTC

V: TRBV5-4
D: TRBD2
J: TRBJ2-7
size: NA
CDR3: CASSLGISRGRNEQYF
DNA: TGTGCCAGCAGCTTGGGTATTAGTCGCGGGAGAAACGAGCAGTACTTC

V: TRBV5-6
D: TRBD1
J: TRBJ1-5
size: NA
CDR3: CASSGGQGRGQPQHF
DNA: TGTGCCAGCAGCGGGGGACAGGGGAGAGGTCAGCCCCAGCATTTT

V: TRBV9
D: NA
J: TRBJ1-1
size: NA
CDR3: CASSDRASSTEAFF
DNA: TGTGCCAGCAGCGACAGGGCCTCGAGCACTGAAGCTTTCTTT

V: TRBV19
D: NA
J: TRBJ1-1
size: NA
CDR3: CASSIGLREVNSEAFF
DNA: TGTGCCAGTAGTATAGGGTTGAGGGAGGTGAACTCTGAAGCTTTCTTT

V: TRBV28
D: NA
J: TRBJ2-2
size: NA
CDR3: CASSPGLRGHTGELFF
DNA: TGTGCCAGCAGTCCCGGCCTCAGGGGCCACACCGGGGAGCTGTTTTTT

V: TRBV18
D: TRBD1
J: TRBJ2-7
size: NA
CDR3: CASSRDSNSYEQYF
DNA: TGTGCCAGCTCTCGGGACAGCAATTCCTACGAGCAGTACTTC

V: TRBV27
D: TRBD2
J: TRBJ2-3
size: NA
CDR3: CASSLPIFGLAGRVDTQYF
DNA: TGTGCCAGCAGTTTGCCCATATTCGGACTAGCGGGAAGAGTAGATACGCAGTATTTT

V: TRBV28
D: NA
J: TRBJ1-2
size: NA
CDR3: CASSPAGGVGYTF
DNA: TGTGCCAGCAGCCCCGCGGGGGGCGTTGGCTACACCTTC

V: TRBV7-3
D: TRBD2
J: TRBJ2-2
size: NA
CDR3: CASSSLSGGAGSTGELFF
DNA: TGTGCCAGCAGCTCTCTTAGCGGGGGGGCCGGTAGCACCGGGGAGCTGTTTTTT

V: TRBV6-4
D: TRBD1
J: TRBJ1-2
size: NA
CDR3: CASKQQGRLSGYTF
DNA: TGTGCCAGCAAACAACAGGGGAGGTTGAGTGGCTACACCTTC

V: TRBV13
D: NA
J: TRBJ2-1
size: once
CDR3: CASSVTNSSEQFF
DNA: TGTGCCAGCAGCGTAACGAATAGCTCAGAGCAGTTCTTC

V: TRBV11-2
D: TRBD2
J: TRBJ2-7
size: once
CDR3: CASSLDRTSAYEQYF
DNA: TGTGCCAGCAGCTTAGACAGGACTAGTGCATACGAGCAGTACTTC

V: TRBV18
D: NA
J: TRBJ2-1
size: NA
CDR3: CASSLQGSLGFF
DNA: TGTGCCAGCTCACTTCAGGGCTCGTTGGGGTTCTTC

V: TRBV5-1
D: NA
J: TRBJ2-5
size: once
CDR3: CASTTGQPQTQYF
DNA: TGCGCCAGCACAACAGGGCAACCGCAGACCCAGTACTTC